Listed below are T cell receptor beta chains from one sample, sequenced in a study of cytomegalovirus exposure and HLA in healthy donors. Measured with immunoSEQ multiplex PCR; TCRdb has only the in-frame clones, and not every one. This table has 120,000 to 150,000 clones, roughly 87% appearing once. Sequencing was carried out using PBMCs. These receptors were obtained from a man in his late teens or twenties in good health and CMV-seropositive. The CDR3 runs from the conserved cysteine through the conserved F or W. The D gene is left open where the match is weak. Size values are once, few and many counts, or a class for expanded clones, and some rows have none.

J,D,V,size,CDR3,DNA
TRBJ2-7,TRBD1,TRBV28,.,CASSHGTGLAEQYF,TGTGCCAGCAGCCACGGGACAGGACTTGCCGAGCAGTACTTC
TRBJ2-7,TRBD1,TRBV7-3,.,CASSLDRGAYEQYF,TGTGCCAGCAGCCTGGACAGGGGCGCATACGAGCAGTACTTC
TRBJ1-6,.,TRBV19,.,CASSPDSLNSPLHF,TGTGCCAGTAGTCCGGACAGCCTGAATTCACCCCTCCACTTT
TRBJ1-4,.,TRBV19,.,CASIPGQGRAQKLFF,TGTGCCAGTATCCCCGGGCAGGGCCGGGCGCAAAAACTGTTTTTT
TRBJ2-3,.,TRBV18,.,CASSRDTQYF,TGTGCCAGCTCCAGAGATACGCAGTATTTT
TRBJ2-2,.,TRBV5-1,.,CASTGRSQGAAGELFF,TGCGCCAGCACCGGGAGGTCTCAGGGGGCGGCCGGGGAGCTGTTTTTT
TRBJ1-2,.,TRBV5-1,.,CASSLNQEGYTF,TGCGCCAGCAGCTTGAATCAGGAAGGTTACACCTTC
TRBJ1-5,.,TRBV27,.,CASSPYESQPQHF,TGTGCCAGCAGTCCGTACGAGAGTCAGCCCCAGCATTTT
TRBJ2-5,.,TRBV27,.,CASRPSWGRQETQYF,TGTGCCAGCAGGCCCTCGTGGGGGAGGCAAGAGACCCAGTACTTC
TRBJ2-1,TRBD2,TRBV5-1,.,CASSLALAGLNEQFF,TGCGCCAGCAGCTTGGCCCTAGCGGGGCTGAATGAGCAGTTCTTC
TRBJ2-3,.,TRBV11-2,.,CASSLEPSSTQYF,TGTGCCAGCAGCTTAGAGCCTAGCAGTACGCAGTATTTT
TRBJ2-5,TRBD1,TRBV7-9,.,CASSQGQEFWETQYF,TGTGCCAGCAGCCAGGGACAGGAGTTTTGGGAGACCCAGTACTTC
TRBJ1-4,.,TRBV25-1,.,CASSENGPQGDEKLFF,TGTGCCAGCAGTGAAAACGGGCCCCAGGGTGATGAAAAACTGTTTTTT
TRBJ1-2,.,TRBV6-5,.,CASSYGLIYGYTF,TGTGCCAGCAGTTACGGACTGATCTATGGCTACACCTTC
TRBJ2-1,TRBD1,TRBV2,.,CASSEARQGEFF,TGTGCCAGCAGTGAAGCCCGACAGGGAGAGTTCTTC
TRBJ1-4,.,TRBV7-8,.,CASSLSPGFNEKLFF,TGTGCCAGCAGCTTATCCCCGGGGTTTAATGAAAAACTGTTTTTT
TRBJ2-7,.,TRBV2,.,CASRAETYEQYF,TGTGCCAGCAGGGCGGAGACCTACGAGCAGTACTTC
TRBJ1-5,.,TRBV30,.,CAWNSGGNQPQHF,TGTGCCTGGAACTCAGGGGGCAATCAGCCCCAGCATTTT
TRBJ2-7,.,TRBV14,.,CASSQDRQGGEQYF,TGTGCCAGCAGCCAAGACCGCCAGGGAGGCGAGCAGTACTTC
TRBJ1-2,.,TRBV6-5,.,CASSSLRGAYGYTF,TGTGCCAGCAGTTCCTTACGCGGGGCATATGGCTACACCTTC
TRBJ2-5,TRBD1,TRBV28,.,CASYHRGRGETQYF,TGTGCCAGCTATCACAGGGGGCGGGGGGAGACCCAGTACTTC
TRBJ1-4,.,TRBV5-1,.,CASSPRRATNEKLFF,TGCGCCAGCAGCCCCCGCCGGGCAACTAATGAAAAACTGTTTTTT
TRBJ2-7,TRBD2,TRBV4-1,.,CASSQDLGAGGSYEQYF,TGCGCCAGCAGCCAAGATTTAGGAGCGGGAGGGAGTTACGAGCAGTACTTC
TRBJ2-7,TRBD2,TRBV7-6,few,CASSLGGSGGDEQYF,TGTGCCAGCAGCTTAGGGGGTAGCGGGGGAGACGAGCAGTACTTC
TRBJ1-6,.,TRBV21-1,.,CASSESEASYNSPLHF,TGTGCCAGCAGCGAGTCGGAGGCATCCTATAATTCACCCCTCCACTTT
TRBJ1-1,.,TRBV27,.,CASSLAGGNTEAFF,TGTGCCAGCAGTTTAGCGGGGGGGAACACTGAAGCTTTCTTT
TRBJ1-1,.,TRBV9,.,CASSPFPGTEAFF,TGTGCCAGCAGCCCGTTCCCGGGGACTGAAGCTTTCTTT
TRBJ2-7,TRBD1,TRBV4-1,.,CASSHRDRGNEQYF,TGCGCCAGCAGCCATAGGGACAGGGGAAACGAGCAGTACTTC
TRBJ2-5,.,TRBV4-1,.,CASSQDPPGSPGETQYF,TGCGCCAGCAGCCAAGATCCCCCAGGCAGCCCCGGCGAGACCCAGTACTTC
TRBJ2-5,.,TRBV20-1,.,CSALGETQYF,TGCAGTGCCCTCGGGGAGACCCAGTACTTC
TRBJ2-7,.,TRBV29-1,.,CSVEVASSYEQYF,TGCAGCGTTGAAGTAGCCAGTTCCTACGAGCAGTACTTC
TRBJ2-2,TRBD1,TRBV5-4,.,CASSRGGTGKKAGELFF,TGTGCCAGCAGCAGAGGAGGGACAGGGAAGAAAGCCGGGGAGCTGTTTTTT
TRBJ1-2,TRBD1,TRBV19,.,CASDPGQAYGYTF,TGTGCCAGCGATCCGGGACAGGCCTATGGCTACACCTTC
TRBJ2-1,.,TRBV30,.,CAWSQGGLPYNEQFF,TGTGCCTGGAGTCAGGGGGGACTTCCCTACAATGAGCAGTTCTTC
TRBJ1-1,.,TRBV5-1,.,CASSPQVSPVNTEAFF,TGCGCCAGCAGCCCTCAGGTGTCGCCGGTGAACACTGAAGCTTTCTTT
TRBJ2-1,TRBD2,TRBV7-9,.,CASSLKPGLAGSGEQFF,TGTGCCAGCAGCTTAAAGCCGGGACTAGCGGGATCCGGTGAGCAGTTCTTC
TRBJ2-6,.,TRBV30,.,CAWSTGAGANVLTF,TGTGCCTGGTCCACGGGGGCTGGGGCCAACGTCCTGACTTTC
TRBJ2-2,.,TRBV10-1,.,CASGRNTGELFF,TGCGCCAGCGGTAGGAACACCGGGGAGCTGTTTTTT
TRBJ2-7,.,TRBV20-1,.,CSAPRGYEQYF,TGCAGTGCCCCAAGGGGGTACGAGCAGTACTTC
TRBJ1-4,.,TRBV7-9,.,CASSLETVEKLFF,TGTGCCAGCAGCTTAGAGACAGTCGAAAAACTGTTTTTT
TRBJ2-7,TRBD2,TRBV7-8,.,CASRGLAGSFSYEQYF,TGTGCCAGCAGAGGACTAGCGGGGTCTTTTTCCTACGAGCAGTACTTC
TRBJ1-1,.,TRBV28,once,CASSFAGRGDTEAFF,TGTGCCAGCAGTTTCGCGGGACGAGGGGACACTGAAGCTTTCTTT
TRBJ1-5,.,TRBV9,once,CASSVSGKLIQPQHF,TGTGCCAGCAGCGTTTCCGGGAAATTGATCCAGCCCCAGCATTTT
TRBJ2-1,TRBD2,TRBV5-6,.,CASTSPPGGGNEQFF,TGTGCCAGCACATCCCCCCCGGGAGGGGGAAATGAGCAGTTCTTC
TRBJ2-3,TRBD2,TRBV30,.,CAWRAGGVTDTQYF,TGTGCCTGGAGGGCGGGAGGCGTCACAGATACGCAGTATTTT
TRBJ1-2,.,TRBV5-4,.,CASSLVKGYGYTF,TGTGCCAGCAGCTTGGTTAAGGGGTATGGCTACACCTTC
TRBJ1-1,.,TRBV5-4,.,CASSLGGTGNTEAFF,TGTGCCAGCAGCTTGGGGGGTACAGGGAACACTGAAGCTTTCTTT
TRBJ1-1,.,TRBV27,.,CASRGLGTEAFF,TGTGCCAGCAGGGGGCTGGGGACTGAAGCTTTCTTT
TRBJ2-3,.,TRBV2,.,CASRKPLVTQTDTQYF,TGTGCCAGCAGGAAACCCCTAGTGACCCAGACGGATACGCAGTATTTT
TRBJ1-2,TRBD1,TRBV9,once,CASSVYSGTDYGYTF,TGTGCCAGCAGCGTTTATAGCGGGACAGACTATGGCTACACCTTC
TRBJ2-7,.,TRBV19,.,CATRESPYEQYF,TGTGCCACCCGGGAGTCCCCCTACGAGCAGTACTTC
TRBJ1-5,TRBD1,TRBV18,.,CASSQQGASNQPQHF,TGTGCCAGCTCACAACAGGGGGCAAGCAATCAGCCCCAGCATTTT
TRBJ2-1,.,TRBV6-5,.,CASSSRGREMINEQFF,TGTGCCAGCAGTTCCCGCGGAAGGGAGATGATCAATGAGCAGTTCTTC
TRBJ2-5,TRBD1,TRBV5-5,.,CASSLSTGAGETQYF,TGTGCCAGCAGCCTATCGACAGGGGCTGGGGAGACCCAGTACTTC
TRBJ2-1,.,TRBV5-6,.,CASSPAGASYNEQFF,TGTGCCAGCAGCCCGGCGGGCGCCTCCTACAATGAGCAGTTCTTC
TRBJ1-1,.,TRBV9,.,CASSTSGGPEAFF,TGTGCCAGCAGCACGAGCGGAGGCCCTGAAGCTTTCTTT
TRBJ1-5,.,TRBV30,.,CAWSHSQSPQHF,TGTGCCTGGTCACACAGCCAAAGCCCCCAGCATTTT
TRBJ1-3,.,TRBV27,.,CASRPGGSSGNTIYF,TGTGCCAGCAGGCCTGGGGGGAGCTCTGGAAACACCATATATTTT